The 26 T cell receptor beta chains listed next were all sequenced from one sample in a study of T cell clones after liver transplantation. Assay used: immunoSEQ multiplex PCR; TCRdb lists only in-frame clones, some missing. The sample comprises 45,000 to 60,000 clones, less than 85% of which are singletons, and about 2.7% rests with the top ten. This specimen consisted of CD4+ T cells from blood, obtained at the roughly 16-month timepoint. These receptor sequences come from a human patient who received a liver transplant. Some T cells here may be from the graft donor.

This clone was recorded once. CDR3 sequence (DNA): TGTGCCAGCAGCTTAGTGCGGGGGGAGAAGACCCAGTACTTC. Amino acid sequence: CASSLVRGEKTQYF. The V and J genes are TRBV7-2 and TRBJ2-5, with 8 bases matching TRBD2. V dropped 1 base and J dropped 6; count of bases not matched to a gene: 4. The CDR3 is made up of 14 amino acids. CDR1 is SGHTA, CDR2 FQGNSA, per germline.

This rearrangement joins TRBV10-3 to TRBJ2-5; a possible D gene is TRBD2 (6 bases). The germline CDR1 and CDR2 sequences are ENHRY and SYGVKD. Trimming left V 2 bases short and J 2 bases short, with 15 bases between. The CDR3 length is 16 residues. CDR3 sequence reads: CAISEVSRGNQETQYF. The CDR3 DNA is TGTGCCATCAGTGAGGTCTCTCGGGGGAATCAAGAGACCCAGTACTTC.

The CDR3 loop reads CASNLGPTGFGYTF. CDR3 nucleotides: TGTGCCAGCAATTTGGGCCCTACAGGGTTTGGCTACACCTTC. The chain uses TRBV28 and TRBJ1-2, with D tentatively TRBD1 (6 bases). The CDR3 runs to 14 residues. Deletions cut 7 bases from V and 7 bases from J, with 19 bases between. Per germline, CDR1 MDHEN and CDR2 SYDVKM.

This clone was observed a handful of times. The rearrangement joins TRBV7-2 to TRBJ2-3, with a possible D match to TRBD2 (6 bases). This CDR3 comprises 16 residues. V was clipped by 0 bases and J by 5 bases, with 15 bases between them. Germline-derived CDR1 and CDR2 are SGHTA and FQGNSA. This CDR3 is CASSLAGRRVGDTQYF. The CDR3 nucleotides read TGTGCCAGCAGCTTAGCTGGTAGGAGGGTGGGAGATACGCAGTATTTT.

This clone was seen a handful of times. The genes are TRBV29-1 and TRBJ1-3, with D uncertain. Deletions cut 6 bases from V and 4 bases from J, with 7 bases between. Germline CDR1 reads SQVTM; CDR2 reads ANQGSEA. The CDR3 covers 11 residues. DNA for the CDR3: TGCAGCGTGAGGGTCGGAAACACCATATATTTT. The encoded protein is CSVRVGNTIYF.

This chain joins TRBV5-1 and TRBJ1-1; 9 bases match TRBD1. This CDR3 spans 18 amino acids. V lost 0 bases, J lost 0 bases, and 9 bases stayed unmatched. The germline V gene has CDR1 SGHRS and CDR2 YFSETQ. The CDR3 loop is CASSLGPGQGLMNTEAFF. The CDR3 nucleotides are TGCGCCAGCAGCTTGGGGCCGGGACAGGGCCTAATGAACACTGAAGCTTTCTTT.

The chain recombines TRBV18 with TRBJ2-3; 8 bases agree with TRBD2. Unmatched junction bases numbered 6, after V lost 4 bases and J lost 3 bases. CDR1 is KGHSH, CDR2 LQKENI, per germline. The CDR3 extends over 15 amino acids. CDR3 nucleotides: TGTGCCAGCTCACAGAGCGGGAGTGGGACAGATACGCAGTATTTT. This sequence encodes CASSQSGSGTDTQYF.

This clone was seen a few times. The CDR3 protein is CHVDRDGVPDGDYEQYV. CDR3 bases: TGCCATGTGGACAGGGACGGGGTGCCGGACGGGGATTACGAGCAGTACGTC. The rearrangement uses TRBV5-1 and TRBJ2-7; 8 bases match TRBD1. Germline values: CDR1 SGHRS, CDR2 YFSETQ. CDR3 size: 17 residues.

The chain combines TRBV7-2 with TRBJ2-7; no reliable D call. V lost 1 base, J lost 2 bases, and 12 bases lay in between. Germline values: CDR1 SGHTA, CDR2 FQGNSA. This CDR3 spans 15 amino acids. CDR3 sequence: CASSLGATPTYEQYF. The CDR3 region has the DNA TGTGCCAGCAGCTTAGGGGCAACACCCACCTACGAGCAGTACTTC.

The chain uses TRBV5-1 and TRBJ2-3; TRBD1 matches at 7 bases. The V gene's germline CDR1 is SGHRS and CDR2 YFSETQ. J was trimmed by 2 bases and V by 3 bases; bases with no gene match: 9. The CDR3 consists of 16 residues. The CDR3 DNA is TGCGCCAGCAGCTCGGGCCCGGGACAGAACACAGATACGCAGTATTTT. As protein: CASSSGPGQNTDTQYF.

This clone was counted between two and nine times. The V call is TRBV27, the J call TRBJ2-2; unclear D gene. V gave up 6 bases and J gave up 8 bases, with 7 bases separating them. The CDR3 contains 11 residues. From germline, CDR1 is MNHEY and CDR2 SMNVEV (reference sequence). The CDR3 protein is CASSRQGELFF. The CDR3 bases are TGTGCCAGCAGCCGACAAGGGGAGCTGTTTTTT.

Only a few counts were recorded for this clone. This rearrangement joins TRBV6-5 to TRBJ2-7, with 9 bases aligning to TRBD1. Germline V gives CDR1 MNHEY, CDR2 SVGAGI. The CDR3 runs to 15 residues. J was trimmed by 4 bases and V by 6 bases; bases with no gene match: 10. This CDR3 is CASSTETGGRYEQYF. CDR3 sequence (DNA): TGTGCCAGCAGCACTGAAACAGGGGGCAGGTACGAGCAGTACTTC.

The chain recombines TRBV21-1 with TRBJ1-2. TRBV21-1 is classified as a pseudogene. This CDR3 is built from 14 residues. The CDR3 is CASSLPGSNYGYTF. The CDR3 DNA reads as TGTGCCAGCAGCCTACCTGGCAGCAACTATGGCTACACCTTC.

This clone was seen more than once but under ten times. The CDR3 region is CASAVLGNEQFF. CDR3 nucleotides: TGTGCCAGCGCGGTTTTGGGCAATGAGCAGTTCTTC. The genes are TRBV2 and TRBJ2-1; D unclear. CDR3 size: 12 residues. CDR1 is SNHLY, CDR2 FYNNEI, per germline. V lost 8 bases and J lost 6, with 11 bases in between.

The CDR3 DNA sequence: TGTGCCAGCAGCTCTCGGACAGGGCCAGATACGCAGTATTTT. As protein: CASSSRTGPDTQYF. This chain links TRBV11-3 with TRBJ2-3; 8 bases line up with TRBD1. Trimming removed 4 bases from V and 4 bases from J; junction bases left unmatched: 4. The CDR3 consists of 14 residues. The V gene's germline CDR1 is SGHNT and CDR2 YENEEA.

This rearrangement joins TRBV30 to TRBJ2-3; TRBD2 aligns across 10 bases. Germline loops: CDR1 GTSNPN, CDR2 SVGIG (reference sequence). Trimming cost V 3 bases and J 2 bases; bases outside gene matches: 5. This CDR3 contains 15 residues. The CDR3 protein is CAWRRSGGVTDTQYF. The CDR3 coding sequence is TGTGCCTGGAGGAGAAGCGGGGGGGTCACAGATACGCAGTATTTT.

The chain joins TRBV19 to TRBJ2-2, with 14 bases fitting TRBD2. Looked up from germline, CDR1 is LNHDA and CDR2 is SQIVND (reference sequence). This CDR3 is built from 18 residues. The V segment lost 5 bases and the J segment 4 bases; nucleotides outside the gene matches: 9. For the CDR3, the DNA is TGTGCCAGTAGTGCAACGCGACTAGCGGGGGGGAGCACCGGGGAGCTGTTTTTT. It codes for CASSATRLAGGSTGELFF. Using reference TRBV19 and TRBJ2-2 for the parts outside the CDR3, the full variable domain is DGGITQSPKYLFRKEGQNVTLSCEQNLNHDAMYWYRQDPGQGLRLIYYSQIVNDFQKGDIAEGYSVSREKKESFPLTVTSAQKNPTAFYLCASSATRLAGGSTGELFFGEGSRLTVL.

The rearrangement uses TRBV6-1 and TRBJ2-3; D uncertain. CDR1 is MNHNS, CDR2 SASEGT, per germline. Trimming pared 6 bases from V and 2 bases from J, leaving 9 bases between. This CDR3 spans 13 amino acids. DNA for the CDR3: TGTGCCAGCAGGGACCTTTACACAGATACGCAGTATTTT. Protein sequence: CASRDLYTDTQYF.

The chain couples TRBV28 to TRBJ1-6; no reliable D call. This CDR3 is 12 amino acids long. The germline gives CDR1 MDHEN, CDR2 SYDVKM. Trimming took 6 bases from V and 6 from J, leaving 6 bases between them. CDR3: CASRGGNSPLHF. In DNA form, the CDR3 reads TGTGCCAGCAGAGGTGGTAATTCACCCCTCCACTTT.

The V call is TRBV15, the J call TRBJ2-5; 8 nucleotides agree with TRBD2. V shed 3 bases and J 2 bases; nucleotides not matched to a gene: 5. Looked up from germline, CDR1 is LNHNV and CDR2 is YYDKDF (reference sequence). This CDR3 comprises 15 residues. The CDR3 reads CATSRVSGKQETQYF. Here the CDR3 DNA reads TGTGCCACCAGCAGGGTTAGCGGGAAACAAGAGACCCAGTACTTC.

The chain couples TRBV6-1 to TRBJ1-5, with no clear D. Trimming took off 5 bases at V and 0 bases at J, with 11 bases between the two ends. The CDR3 loop spans 15 amino acids. From germline, CDR1 is MNHNS and CDR2 SASEGT. The CDR3 sequence: CASSRDVTSNQPQHF. The DNA for the CDR3 is TGTGCCAGCAGTCGGGATGTAACTAGCAATCAGCCCCAGCATTTT.

This clone showed up just a few times. The chain recombines TRBV11-3 with TRBJ2-5; D remains unclear. Germline CDR1 is SGHNT and CDR2 is YENEEA. With 4 bases removed from V and 0 bases from J, the gap between germline ends came to 9 bases. There are 14 residues in the CDR3. CDR3 bases: TGTGCCAGCAGCTCACCCGGCAACCAAGAGACCCAGTACTTC. This gives the protein CASSSPGNQETQYF.

This chain uses TRBV7-9 with TRBJ1-5; TRBD1 matches 8 bases. Germline V gene data show CDR1 as SEHNR and CDR2 as FQNEAQ (reference sequence). The V and J ends lost 5 bases and 6 bases, in that order; junction bases with no gene match: 6. This CDR3 comprises 14 residues. CDR3 sequence: CASSPGQGAQPQHF. CDR3 bases: TGTGCCAGCAGCCCCGGACAGGGTGCTCAGCCCCAGCATTTT.

This chain joins TRBV2 and TRBJ1-5, with 11 bases aligning to TRBD1. CDR1 and CDR2 from the germline V gene are SNHLY and FYNNEI. J lost 4 bases, V lost 2 bases, and 1 base had no gene match. This CDR3 has 15 amino acids. CDR3 nucleotides: TGTGCCAGCAGTGAAAGGGACAGGGGGAATCAGCCCCAGCATTTT. It translates to CASSERDRGNQPQHF.

The chain recombines TRBV19 with TRBJ1-3; possibly TRBD1 for D (5 bases). Trimming cost V 6 bases and J 3 bases, with 12 bases left between them. In germline, CDR1 is LNHDA, CDR2 SQIVND (reference sequence). This CDR3 has 14 residues. CDR3 sequence reads: CASSRESVGNTIYF. For the CDR3, the DNA is TGTGCCAGTAGCAGGGAGTCGGTTGGAAACACCATATATTTT.

The chain is built from TRBV10-3 and TRBJ2-1; D remains unclear. Per germline, CDR1 ENHRY and CDR2 SYGVKD. This CDR3 has 13 amino acids. V was shortened by 4 bases and J by 5 bases, with 9 bases between the two germline ends. CDR3 loop: CAISGGGNNEQFF. For the CDR3, the DNA is TGTGCCATCAGTGGTGGTGGGAACAATGAGCAGTTCTTC.